This T cell receptor (beta chain) comes out of a study of shared clonotypes between healthy human individuals. This CDR3 region has 18 residues. V was clipped by 3 bases and J by 0 bases, with 21 bases between them. CDR1 and CDR2 (germline): SGDLS, YYNGEE. Findings of the study overall: In having few donors, the study represented limited genetic and exposure-history diversity. What naive subsets generally showed was a larger estimated richness than memory subsets showed.

Clones were sequenced by immunoSEQ multiplex PCR, and TCRdb holds only the in-frame ones, with some missing. The sample records more than 550,000 clones, about 90% being singletons. As concerns this clone: What it recognizes is unknown.

The sequenced sample was memory CD8+ T cells from PBMCs. Subset of the sample: CD45RO+ cells pooled with CCR7-negative TemRA cells. V and J are TRBV9 and TRBJ1-1; a weak D match, TRBD1 (5 bases). The clonotype was recovered from a man aged 18 to 30 in good health. Some clones in this sample may be carry-over from other donors' samples. The CDR3 DNA sequence: TGTGCCAGCAGCGCCAGCCGGGACCGCGAGGGACTGAACACTGAAGCTTTCTTT. It encodes CASSASRDREGLNTEAFF. Complete variable domain (other parts from reference TRBV9 and TRBJ1-1): DSGVTQTPKHLITATGQRVTLRCSPRSGDLSVYWYQQSLDQGLQFLIQYYNGEERAKGNILERFSAQQFPDLHSELNLSSLELGDSALYFCASSASRDREGLNTEAFFGQGTRLTVV.